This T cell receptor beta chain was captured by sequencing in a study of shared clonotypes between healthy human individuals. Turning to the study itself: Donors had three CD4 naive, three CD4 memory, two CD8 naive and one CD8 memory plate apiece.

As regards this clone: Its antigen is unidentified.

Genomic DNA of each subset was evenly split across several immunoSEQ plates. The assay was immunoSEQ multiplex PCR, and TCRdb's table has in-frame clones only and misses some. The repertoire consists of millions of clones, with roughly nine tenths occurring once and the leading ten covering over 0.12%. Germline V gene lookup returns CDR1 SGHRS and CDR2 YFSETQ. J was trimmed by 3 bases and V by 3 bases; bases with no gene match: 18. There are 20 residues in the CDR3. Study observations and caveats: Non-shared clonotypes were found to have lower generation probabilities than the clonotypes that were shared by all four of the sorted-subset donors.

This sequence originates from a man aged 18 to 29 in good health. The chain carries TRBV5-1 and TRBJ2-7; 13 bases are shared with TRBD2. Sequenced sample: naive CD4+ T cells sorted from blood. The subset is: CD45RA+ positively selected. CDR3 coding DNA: TGCGCCAGCAGCTCCTACTCCGGGACTAGCGGGATAACGAGCATCTACGAGCAGTACTTC. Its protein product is CASSSYSGTSGITSIYEQYF.